This paragraph reports one TCR beta chain. Its specificity is not known. CDR3 length: 13 amino acids. The V gene lost 11 bases and the J gene lost 3 bases, with 16 bases spanning the gap. Germline CDR1 and CDR2: SNHLY and FYNNEI. Sequencing used cDNA as its template, made by extracting RNA and reverse transcribing it. Sequenced by immunoSEQ multiplex PCR; TCRdb stores in-frame clones only, minus some. The sample holds around 50,000 clones, over 95% seen once. Specimens obtained from alopecia areata patients comprised lesional scalp punch biopsies and peripheral blood. The sample comes from a study of CD8+ T cells in alopecia areata. Whole-study results and caveats: It was lesional scalp, especially alopecia totalis/universalis, that showed higher clonality than normal scalp.

The sequence derives from a human donor with alopecia areata. The specimen was CD8+ T cells sorted from blood, collected at week 0. This chain joins TRBV2 and TRBJ2-5, with D perhaps matching TRBD2 (6 bases). The CDR3: CAVDGGLEETQYF. The CDR3 coding sequence is TGTGCCGTCGACGGGGGACTCGAAGAGACCCAGTACTTC.